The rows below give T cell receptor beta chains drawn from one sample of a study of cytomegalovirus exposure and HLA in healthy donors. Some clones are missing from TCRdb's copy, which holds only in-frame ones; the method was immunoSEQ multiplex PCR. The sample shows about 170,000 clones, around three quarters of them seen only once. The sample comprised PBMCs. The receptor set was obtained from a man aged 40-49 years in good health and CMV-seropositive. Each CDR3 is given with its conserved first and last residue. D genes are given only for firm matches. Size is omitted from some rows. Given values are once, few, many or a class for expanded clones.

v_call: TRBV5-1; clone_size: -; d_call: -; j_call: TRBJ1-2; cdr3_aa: CASSLEGISYTF; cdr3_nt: TGCGCCAGCAGCTTGGAGGGGATTAGCTACACCTTC
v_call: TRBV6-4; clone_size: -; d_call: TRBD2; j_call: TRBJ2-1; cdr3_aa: CASSSGGARTYNEQFF; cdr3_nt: TGTGCCAGCAGTAGCGGGGGGGCCCGAACCTACAATGAGCAGTTCTTC
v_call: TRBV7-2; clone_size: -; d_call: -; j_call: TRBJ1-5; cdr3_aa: CASRGGFHYNQPQHF; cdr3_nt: TGTGCCAGTCGGGGGGGATTTCATTATAATCAGCCCCAGCATTTT
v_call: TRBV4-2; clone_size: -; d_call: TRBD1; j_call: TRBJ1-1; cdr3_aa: CASSQTGEGVTEAFF; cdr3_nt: TGTGCCAGCAGCCAGACAGGGGAGGGTGTCACTGAAGCTTTCTTT
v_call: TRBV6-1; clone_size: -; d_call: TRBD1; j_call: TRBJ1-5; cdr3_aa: CASSLGQLNQPQHF; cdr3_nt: TGTGCCAGCAGCCTGGGACAGTTGAATCAGCCCCAGCATTTT
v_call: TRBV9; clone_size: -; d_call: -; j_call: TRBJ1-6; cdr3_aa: CASSVSVTGGSPLHF; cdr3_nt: TGTGCCAGCAGCGTATCGGTAACGGGTGGTTCACCCCTCCACTTT
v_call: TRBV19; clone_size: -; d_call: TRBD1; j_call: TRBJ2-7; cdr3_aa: CATSDRGYEQYF; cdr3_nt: TGTGCCACCTCGGACAGGGGCTACGAGCAGTACTTC
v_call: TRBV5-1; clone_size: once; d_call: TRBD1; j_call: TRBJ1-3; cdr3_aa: CASSVQGAGDTIYF; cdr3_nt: TGCGCCAGCAGCGTACAGGGGGCAGGAGACACCATATATTTT
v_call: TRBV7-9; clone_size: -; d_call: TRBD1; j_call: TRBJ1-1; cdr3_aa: CSSSPSPGQGSSEAFF; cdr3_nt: TGTTCCAGCAGCCCTTCCCCGGGACAGGGGTCATCTGAAGCTTTCTTT
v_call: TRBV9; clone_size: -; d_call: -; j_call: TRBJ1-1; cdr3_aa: CASSPQGLGEAFF; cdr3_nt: TGTGCCAGCAGCCCTCAGGGGCTGGGTGAAGCTTTCTTT
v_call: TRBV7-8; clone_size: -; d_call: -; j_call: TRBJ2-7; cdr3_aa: CASSLDVRDEQYF; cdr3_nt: TGTGCCAGCAGCTTAGACGTCAGGGACGAGCAGTACTTC
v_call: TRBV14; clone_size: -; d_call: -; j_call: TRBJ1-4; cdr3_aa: CASSPKGEKLFF; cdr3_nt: TGTGCCAGCAGCCCAAAGGGGGAAAAACTGTTTTTT
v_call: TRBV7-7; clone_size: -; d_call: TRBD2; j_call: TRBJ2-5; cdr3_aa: CASSSSGGAGETQYF; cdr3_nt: TGTGCTAGCAGCTCAAGCGGGGGGGCCGGGGAGACCCAGTACTTC
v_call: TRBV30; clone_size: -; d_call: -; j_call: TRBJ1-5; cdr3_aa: CAWSLQVNQPQHF; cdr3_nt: TGTGCCTGGAGTTTGCAGGTCAATCAGCCCCAGCATTTT
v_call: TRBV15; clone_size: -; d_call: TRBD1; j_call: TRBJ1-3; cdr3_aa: CATSPGDRRSGNTIYF; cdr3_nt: TGTGCCACCAGCCCTGGGGACAGACGCTCTGGAAACACCATATATTTT
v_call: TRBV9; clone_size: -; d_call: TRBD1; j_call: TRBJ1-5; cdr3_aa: CASSVGQGMGQPQHF; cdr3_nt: TGTGCCAGCAGCGTTGGACAGGGGATGGGTCAGCCCCAGCATTTT
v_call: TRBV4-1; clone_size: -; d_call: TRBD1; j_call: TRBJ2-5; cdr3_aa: CASSQRDRGGAQETQYF; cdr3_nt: TGCGCCAGCAGCCAACGGGACAGGGGGGGAGCCCAAGAGACCCAGTACTTC
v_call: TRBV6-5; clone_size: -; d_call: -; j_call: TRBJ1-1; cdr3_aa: CASRVALSARTEAFF; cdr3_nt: TGTGCCAGCAGGGTGGCTTTGTCGGCGAGGACTGAAGCTTTCTTT
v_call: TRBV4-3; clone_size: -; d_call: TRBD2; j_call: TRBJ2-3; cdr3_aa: CASSQGRGLVSDTQYF; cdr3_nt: TGCGCCAGCAGCCAAGGCAGGGGACTAGTGTCAGATACGCAGTATTTT
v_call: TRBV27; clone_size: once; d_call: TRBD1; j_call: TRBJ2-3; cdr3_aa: CASKPGQNTDTQYF; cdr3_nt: TGTGCCAGCAAACCGGGACAGAACACAGATACGCAGTATTTT
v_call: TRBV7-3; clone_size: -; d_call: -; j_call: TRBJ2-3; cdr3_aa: CASSRGGRTDSTDTQYF; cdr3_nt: TGTGCCAGCAGTAGAGGTGGAAGGACAGATAGCACAGATACGCAGTATTTT
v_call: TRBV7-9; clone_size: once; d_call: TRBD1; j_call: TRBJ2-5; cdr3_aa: CASSSLDRDVPSGETQYF; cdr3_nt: TGTGCCAGCAGCTCCCTGGACAGGGATGTACCCTCGGGAGAGACCCAGTACTTC
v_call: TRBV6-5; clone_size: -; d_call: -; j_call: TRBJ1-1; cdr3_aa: CASKFQWANTEAFF; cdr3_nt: TGTGCCAGCAAATTTCAGTGGGCGAACACTGAAGCTTTCTTT
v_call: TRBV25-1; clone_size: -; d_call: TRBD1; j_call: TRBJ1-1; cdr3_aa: CASSEFRTGGKNTEAFF; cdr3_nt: TGTGCCAGCAGTGAATTTAGGACAGGGGGAAAGAACACTGAAGCTTTCTTT
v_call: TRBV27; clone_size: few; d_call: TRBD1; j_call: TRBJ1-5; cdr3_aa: CASRLTGGNQPQHF; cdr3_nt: TGTGCCAGCAGGTTAACAGGGGGCAATCAGCCCCAGCATTTT
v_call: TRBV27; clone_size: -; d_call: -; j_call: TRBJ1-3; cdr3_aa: CASSSTQTGKTGNTIYF; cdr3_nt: TGTGCCAGCAGTTCTACCCAGACAGGCAAGACTGGAAACACCATATATTTT
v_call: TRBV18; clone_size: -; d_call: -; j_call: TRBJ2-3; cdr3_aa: CASSPTDGGADTQYF; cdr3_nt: TGTGCCAGCTCGCCAACGGATGGAGGGGCAGATACGCAGTATTTT
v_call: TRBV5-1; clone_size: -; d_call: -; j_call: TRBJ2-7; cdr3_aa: CASNPGQTTYEQYF; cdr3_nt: TGCGCCAGCAACCCAGGACAGACTACCTACGAGCAGTACTTC
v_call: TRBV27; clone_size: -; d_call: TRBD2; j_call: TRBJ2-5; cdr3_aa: CASSGTSGGFETQYF; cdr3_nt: TGTGCCAGCAGCGGGACTAGCGGGGGGTTTGAGACCCAGTACTTC
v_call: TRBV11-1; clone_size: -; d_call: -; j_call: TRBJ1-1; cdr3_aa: CASSLKGRATEAFF; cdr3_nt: TGTGCCAGCAGCTTAAAGGGGAGGGCTACTGAAGCTTTCTTT
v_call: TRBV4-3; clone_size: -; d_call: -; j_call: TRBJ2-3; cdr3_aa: CATRGGKTDTQYF; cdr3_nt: TGCGCCACCAGGGGGGGGAAGACAGATACGCAGTATTTT
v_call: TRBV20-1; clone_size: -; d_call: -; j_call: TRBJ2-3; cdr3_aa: CSALAVGAQYF; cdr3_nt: TGCAGTGCTTTAGCGGTCGGGGCGCAGTATTTT
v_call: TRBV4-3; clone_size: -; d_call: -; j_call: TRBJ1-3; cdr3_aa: CASSLNRDSSGNTIYF; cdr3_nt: TGCGCCAGCAGCCTTAACCGAGACAGCTCTGGAAACACCATATATTTT
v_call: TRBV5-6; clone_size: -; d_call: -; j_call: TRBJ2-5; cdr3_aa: CASSLGGGVWQETQYF; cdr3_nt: TGTGCCAGCAGCTTGGGAGGGGGGGTATGGCAAGAGACCCAGTACTTC
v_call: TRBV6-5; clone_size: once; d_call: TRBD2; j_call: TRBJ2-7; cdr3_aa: CASSYGGGEFYEQYF; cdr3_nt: TGTGCCAGCAGTTACGGGGGGGGTGAGTTCTACGAGCAGTACTTC
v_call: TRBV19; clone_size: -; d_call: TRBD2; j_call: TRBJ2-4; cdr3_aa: CASSVIAGGPAKNIQYF; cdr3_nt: TGTGCCAGTAGTGTAATAGCGGGGGGCCCAGCCAAAAACATTCAGTACTTC
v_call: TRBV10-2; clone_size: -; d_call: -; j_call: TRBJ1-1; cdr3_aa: CASSRGGTEAFF; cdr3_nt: TGCGCCAGCAGCCGCGGGGGGACTGAAGCTTTCTTT
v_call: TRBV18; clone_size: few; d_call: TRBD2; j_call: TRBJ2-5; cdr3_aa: CASSPRGLAGGQETQYF; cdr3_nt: TGTGCCAGCTCACCACGCGGGTTAGCGGGGGGTCAAGAGACCCAGTACTTC
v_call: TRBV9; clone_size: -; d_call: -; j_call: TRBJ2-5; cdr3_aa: CASSSSTARRGETQYF; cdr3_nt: TGTGCCAGCAGCTCCTCGACTGCCCGGAGGGGAGAGACCCAGTACTTC
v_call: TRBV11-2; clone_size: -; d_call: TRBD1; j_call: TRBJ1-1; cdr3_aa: CASRKNRGGTEAFF; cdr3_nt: TGTGCCAGCAGAAAGAACAGGGGGGGGACTGAAGCTTTCTTT
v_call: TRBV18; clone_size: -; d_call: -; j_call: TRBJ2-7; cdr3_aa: CASSPRQGLDYEQYF; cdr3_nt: TGTGCCAGCTCACCTAGGCAGGGGCTTGACTACGAGCAGTACTTC
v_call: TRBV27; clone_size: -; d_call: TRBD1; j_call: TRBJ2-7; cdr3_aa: CASKITGRQGYEQYF; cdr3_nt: TGTGCCAGTAAAATAACGGGGCGACAGGGCTACGAGCAGTACTTC
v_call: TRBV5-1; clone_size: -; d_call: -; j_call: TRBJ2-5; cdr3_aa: CASSTGGDETQYF; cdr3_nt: TGCGCCAGCAGTACAGGGGGGGACGAGACCCAGTACTTC
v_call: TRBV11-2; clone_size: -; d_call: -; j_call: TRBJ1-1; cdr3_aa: CASSFYGLGTEAFF; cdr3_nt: TGTGCCAGCAGCTTTTATGGGCTTGGGACTGAAGCTTTCTTT
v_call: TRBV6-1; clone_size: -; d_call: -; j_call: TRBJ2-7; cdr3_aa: CASSLEGHEQYF; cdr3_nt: TGTGCCAGCAGTCTCGAGGGCCACGAGCAGTACTTC
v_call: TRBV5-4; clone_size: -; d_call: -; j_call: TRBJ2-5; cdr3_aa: CASSLRVDSLETQYF; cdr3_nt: TGTGCCAGCAGCTTGAGGGTCGACAGCTTAGAGACCCAGTACTTC
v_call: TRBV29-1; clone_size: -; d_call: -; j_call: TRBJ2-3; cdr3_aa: CSVDEATQYF; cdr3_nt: TGCAGCGTTGACGAGGCGACGCAGTATTTT
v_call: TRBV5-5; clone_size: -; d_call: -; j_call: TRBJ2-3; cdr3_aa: CASLQGHTDTQYF; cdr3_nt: TGTGCCAGCTTGCAGGGGCACACAGATACGCAGTATTTT